The 10 T cell receptor beta chains listed next were all sequenced from one sample in a study of shared clonotypes between healthy human individuals. Some clones are missing from TCRdb's copy, which holds only in-frame ones; the method was immunoSEQ multiplex PCR. The sample records approximately 2.5 million clones, 93% being singletons. The sequencing sample was made of naive CD4+ T cells from PBMCs. This sample's subset: CD45RA+ positively selected. The receptors originated from a young man in good health. Some clones in this sample may be carry-over from other donors' samples.

This chain joins TRBV6-5 and TRBJ2-1; D ambiguous. CDR1 is MNHEY, CDR2 SVGAGI, per germline. V lost 6 bases and J lost 4, with 13 bases in between. This CDR3 region has 14 residues. The CDR3 nucleotides read TGTGCCAGCAGACAGCTGACCTCTTACAATGAGCAGTTCTTC. This translates into CASRQLTSYNEQFF.

The rearrangement links TRBV11-2 to TRBJ1-1; D is ambiguous. The CDR3 has 14 amino acids. CDR1 SGHAT and CDR2 FQNNGV come from the germline V gene. Between the trimmed V and J ends, which lost 1 base and 7 bases, there was a span of 13 bases. The CDR3 nucleotides read TGTGCCAGCAGCTTAGTTTCGCTAGGCAGTGAAGCTTTCTTT. Translation: CASSLVSLGSEAFF.

This clone is a singleton in its sample. The chain employs TRBV5-1 and TRBJ1-4; D call uncertain. V was cut by 8 bases and J by 0 bases, with 11 bases left in between. Germline V CDR1 and CDR2: SGHRS, YFSETQ. The CDR3 consists of 14 residues. CDR3 DNA: TGCGCCAGTAGACCGGGTGCAACTAATGAAAAACTGTTTTTT. This translates into CASRPGATNEKLFF.

The chain recombines TRBV27 with TRBJ2-7; 14 bases fit TRBD2. The germline V gene encodes CDR1 MNHEY and CDR2 SMNVEV (reference sequence). V lost 4 bases, J lost 3 bases, and 11 bases stayed unmatched. The CDR3 length is 18 residues. The CDR3 is CASSWRAAGTSGSYEQYF. The CDR3 nucleotides read TGTGCCAGCAGTTGGCGGGCAGCTGGGACTAGCGGGAGCTACGAGCAGTACTTC.

The rearrangement joins TRBV4-1 to TRBJ2-3; unclear D gene. Trimming left V 0 bases short and J 4 bases short, with 8 bases between. The germline CDR1 and CDR2 sequences are MGHRA and YSYEKL. The CDR3 runs to 14 residues. The CDR3, as DNA: TGCGCCAGCAGCCAAGATTCAGGACCAGATACGCAGTATTTT. As protein: CASSQDSGPDTQYF.

The chain recombines TRBV6-1 with TRBJ2-7; TRBD1 matches 8 bases. The CDR3 has 13 residues. Germline V gene sequence: CDR1 MNHNS, CDR2 SASEGT. J was trimmed by 7 bases and V by 5 bases; bases with no gene match: 7. CDR3 amino acids: CASSPQGVGEQYF. The DNA for the CDR3 is TGTGCCAGCAGTCCACAGGGGGTAGGTGAGCAGTACTTC.

The chain couples TRBV5-5 to TRBJ2-5, with D possibly being TRBD1 or TRBD2 (6 bases each). V lost 4 bases and J lost 0, with 16 bases in between. Germline lookup yields CDR1 SGHKS and CDR2 YYEKEE (reference sequence). CDR3 length: 16 residues. The CDR3 coding sequence is TGTGCCAGCAGCGGCCCGGGGGCCCCCCACCAAGAGACCCAGTACTTC. Its protein product is CASSGPGAPHQETQYF.

The chain has TRBV6-1 and TRBJ1-1; a possible D gene is TRBD1 (6 bases). The CDR3 contains 14 residues. Germline V CDR1 and CDR2: MNHNS, SASEGT. Trimming shortened V by 7 bases and J by 0 bases, and 12 bases separated the two germline ends. In nucleotides, the CDR3 is TGTGCCAGCAATAGGGGACAATTGAACACTGAAGCTTTCTTT. Translated, it gives CASNRGQLNTEAFF.

The chain carries TRBV4-2 and TRBJ2-2, with TRBD2 matching over 7 bases. The CDR3 is 19 residues long. V trimming: 1 base; J trimming: 0 bases; junction bases outside the gene matches: 11. Germline V gene lookup returns CDR1 LGHNA and CDR2 YNFKEQ. CDR3 sequence: CASSQVRASGLSNTGELFF. CDR3 DNA: TGTGCCAGCAGCCAAGTCAGGGCTAGCGGCCTTTCGAACACCGGGGAGCTGTTTTTT.

The gene calls are TRBV9 and TRBJ2-5; 7 bases line up with TRBD2. Germline V CDR1 and CDR2: SGDLS, YYNGEE. The CDR3 has 15 residues. V trimming: 4 bases; J trimming: 2 bases; junction bases outside the gene matches: 8. The CDR3 nucleotides read TGTGCCAGCAGCTATTCAGCGGGGCCTCAAGAGACCCAGTACTTC. Translating it yields CASSYSAGPQETQYF.